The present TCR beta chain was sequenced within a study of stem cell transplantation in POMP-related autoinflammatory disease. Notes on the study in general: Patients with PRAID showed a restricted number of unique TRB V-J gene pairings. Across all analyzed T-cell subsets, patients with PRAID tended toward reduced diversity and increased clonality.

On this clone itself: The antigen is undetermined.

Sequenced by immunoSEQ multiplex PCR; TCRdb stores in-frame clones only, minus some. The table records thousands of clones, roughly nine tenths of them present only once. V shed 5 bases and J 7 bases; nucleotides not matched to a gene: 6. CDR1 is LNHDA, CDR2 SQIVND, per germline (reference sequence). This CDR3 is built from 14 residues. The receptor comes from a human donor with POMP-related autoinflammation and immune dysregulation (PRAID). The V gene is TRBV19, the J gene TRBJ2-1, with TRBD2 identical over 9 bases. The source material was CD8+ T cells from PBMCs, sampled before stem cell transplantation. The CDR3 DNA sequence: TGTGCCAGTAGTTGGGACAGCGGGAGGAATGAGCAGTTCTTC. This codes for CASSWDSGRNEQFF.